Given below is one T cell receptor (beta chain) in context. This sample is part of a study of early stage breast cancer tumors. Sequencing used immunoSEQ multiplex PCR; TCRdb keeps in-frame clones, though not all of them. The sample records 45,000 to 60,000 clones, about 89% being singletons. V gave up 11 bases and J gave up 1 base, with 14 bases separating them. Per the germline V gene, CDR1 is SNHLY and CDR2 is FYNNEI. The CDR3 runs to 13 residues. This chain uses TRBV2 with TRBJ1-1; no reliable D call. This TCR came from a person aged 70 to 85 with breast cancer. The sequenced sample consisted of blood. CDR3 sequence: CAGLVQPNTEAFF. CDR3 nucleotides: TGTGCCGGCCTGGTACAGCCGAACACTGAAGCTTTCTTT.